The present entry profiles one T cell receptor beta chain with its context. Its antigen has not been determined. No clone much larger than this one lies a single base away; base qualities are absent. The entry originates in a study of control samples from healthy donors and cancer patients (dated by TCRdb to 2020 to 2022). Trimming at the junction amounts to 2 bases on V and 4 bases on J, and the germline ends lie 8 bases apart. Counted from cysteine to phenylalanine, this CDR3 has 13 amino acids. Only the CDR3 portion is preserved as DNA: 39 bases, with reading frame beginning at the first base. The germline V gene (reference sequence) provides CDR1 MNHNY and CDR2 SVGAGI. The method behind the library was the immunoSEQ multiplex PCR assay. In TCRdb, the immuneACCESS table is reduced to in-frame sequences with V and J assigned. These tables do not hold every clone; where another copy was compared, an unresolved V gene accounts for under half, and the others remain unexplained. The sample records tens of thousands of clones, roughly nine tenths of which are singletons. The top ten clones comprise about 0.8% of the sample.

The sample was PBMCs. This sequence originates from a man aged 25-45 years with colorectal cancer. The rearrangement joined TRBV6-6 to TRBJ1-2; a weak D assignment points to TRBD1 (5 bases agree). The CDR3 amino acid sequence is: CASSYGDGYGYTF. The nucleotide sequence reads as follows: TGTGCCAGCAGTTACGGGGACGGCTATGGCTACACCTTC.